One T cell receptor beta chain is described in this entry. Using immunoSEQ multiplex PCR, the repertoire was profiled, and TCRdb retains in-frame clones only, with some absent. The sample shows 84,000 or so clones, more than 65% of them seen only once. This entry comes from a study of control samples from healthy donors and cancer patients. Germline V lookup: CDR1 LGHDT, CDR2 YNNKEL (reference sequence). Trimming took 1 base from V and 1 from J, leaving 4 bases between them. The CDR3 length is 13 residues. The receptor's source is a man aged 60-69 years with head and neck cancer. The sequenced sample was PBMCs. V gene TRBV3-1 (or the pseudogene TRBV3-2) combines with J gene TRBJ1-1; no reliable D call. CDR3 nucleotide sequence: TGTGCCAGCAGCCAAGGGCAGAACACTGAAGCTTTCTTT. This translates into CASSQGQNTEAFF.